The 12 T cell receptor beta chains presented below share a single source sample, sequenced in a study of blood T cell repertoires in COVID-19. Some clones are missing from TCRdb's copy, which holds only in-frame ones; the method was immunoSEQ multiplex PCR. The sample lists some 300,000 clones; around 84% were seen once. The sequencing input was PBMCs or T cells enriched from blood (not recorded which). These receptors all come from a man between 25 and 39 years old who had recovered from COVID-19.

The chain carries TRBV6-5 and TRBJ2-5; 7 bases map to TRBD2. With 7 bases clipped from V and 4 bases from J, the junction kept 3 bases outside the gene matches. Germline assignment: CDR1 MNHEY and CDR2 SVGAGI. The CDR3 is 12 amino acids. The CDR3 bases are TGTGCCAGCACAGGGAGGGGAGAGACCCAGTACTTC. Protein: CASTGRGETQYF.

This chain connects TRBV5-4 to TRBJ1-5, with 9 bases lining up with TRBD1. The CDR3 loop spans 17 amino acids. V dropped 1 base and J dropped 4; count of bases not matched to a gene: 9. Germline CDR1 reads SGHNT; CDR2 reads YYREEE (reference sequence). The DNA of the CDR3 is TGTGCCAGCAGCTTGACGGGACAGGGTGGCAGGAATCAGCCCCAGCATTTT. It specifies CASSLTGQGGRNQPQHF.

CDR3: CASKGQGRNFDYGYTF. The CDR3 region has the DNA TGTGCCAGCAAGGGACAGGGAAGGAACTTTGACTATGGCTACACCTTC. The chain carries TRBV7-8 and TRBJ1-2; 9 bases match TRBD1. The CDR3 totals 16 residues. Germline lookup yields CDR1 SGHVS and CDR2 FQNEAQ. V gave up 7 bases and J gave up 3 bases; unmatched junction bases: 12.

This rearrangement joins TRBV25-1 to TRBJ1-1; TRBD1 might be the D (5 bases). The CDR3 is made up of 14 amino acids. Trimming pared 7 bases from V and 1 base from J, leaving 13 bases between. CDR1 is MGHDK, CDR2 SYGVNS, per germline. DNA of the CDR3: TGTGCCAGCAACCTAGACGGGGGGAACACTGAAGCTTTCTTT. This translates into CASNLDGGNTEAFF.

The chain joins TRBV18 to TRBJ2-3; TRBD1 is a possible D gene (5 bases). The germline gives CDR1 KGHSH, CDR2 LQKENI. Trimming removed 3 bases at V and 4 bases at J, with 14 bases between. This CDR3 spans 15 amino acids. The CDR3 nucleotides read TGTGCCAGCTCACCTGTGAGACAGAACCCAGATACGCAGTATTTT. Its translation is CASSPVRQNPDTQYF.

In its sample, this clone was seen once. This chain joins TRBV23-1 and TRBJ1-5, with a tentative D call TRBD1 (5 bases). TRBV23-1 is flagged as an ORF with uncertain function. V lost 8 bases and J 2 bases, leaving 16 bases between the germline ends. The CDR3 has 15 residues. CDR3 region: CASFSGGLRNQPQHF. In DNA, the CDR3 is TGCGCCAGCTTCTCCGGGGGGTTGCGCAATCAGCCCCAGCATTTT.

This chain links TRBV5-6 with TRBJ2-5; D is perhaps TRBD1 (6 bases). Germline loops: CDR1 SGHDT, CDR2 YYEEEE. The CDR3 contains 17 residues. V was clipped by 2 bases and J by 1 base, with 18 bases between them. The DNA of the CDR3 is TGTGCCAGCAGCTTACGCTGGGGGCCCAAAGCCCAAGAGACCCAGTACTTC. Its translation is CASSLRWGPKAQETQYF.

V and J are TRBV5-1 and TRBJ2-2, with a weak D call TRBD2 (5 bases). Germline V gene sequence: CDR1 SGHRS, CDR2 YFSETQ. CDR3 length equals 14 residues. Trimming cost V 3 bases and J 0 bases, with 6 bases left between them. The CDR3 is CASSSGANTGELFF. The CDR3 coding sequence is TGCGCCAGCAGCTCCGGGGCGAACACCGGGGAGCTGTTTTTT.

The chain combines TRBV5-1 with TRBJ2-5, with 9 bases matching TRBD2. The ends lost 3 bases at V and 2 bases at J; junction bases unmatched: 5. Germline V gives CDR1 SGHRS, CDR2 YFSETQ. CDR3 length equals 15 residues. CDR3 bases: TGCGCCAGCAGCTCGACTAGCGGCCCACAAGAGACCCAGTACTTC. It translates to CASSSTSGPQETQYF.

This chain connects TRBV24-1 to TRBJ2-5; maybe TRBD2 (6 bases). The CDR3 runs 15 residues. In germline, CDR1 is KGHDR, CDR2 SFDVKD. V lost 0 bases and J 5 bases, leaving 12 bases between the germline ends. The CDR3 region is CATSDLPGDAETQYF. For the CDR3, the DNA is TGTGCCACCAGTGATTTGCCGGGAGACGCGGAGACCCAGTACTTC.

This clone has a handful of counts. CDR3 sequence reads: CASSFASEPTYEQYF. The CDR3 DNA is TGTGCCAGCAGCTTCGCTAGCGAGCCCACCTACGAGCAGTACTTC. The chain joins TRBV6-5 to TRBJ2-7; perhaps TRBD2 as D (6 bases). Trimming removed 6 bases from V and 2 bases from J, with 17 bases in between. The CDR3 runs 15 residues. Germline V gene lookup returns CDR1 MNHEY and CDR2 SVGAGI.

V is TRBV21-1 and J is TRBJ1-5; the DNA was not compared with TRBD1, the D call given in the table. TRBV21-1 represents a pseudogene. The length of the CDR3 is 13 residues. CDR3 nucleotides: TGTGCCAGCAGCGTCCCAGGGAATCAGCCCCAGCATTTT. Translation: CASSVPGNQPQHF.